This T cell receptor beta chain originates from a study of Tregs in tolerant kidney transplant recipients. Mixed chimerism was transient after nonmyeloablative marrow transplants from related graft donors. Thawed PBMCs were FACS-sorted into unstimulated CD4+CD25+CD127- regulatory T cells, CD4+CD25- non-regulatory cells, CD4 and CD8 cells. Trimming pared 6 bases from V and 0 bases from J, leaving 12 bases between. The germline V gene encodes CDR1 MNHEY and CDR2 SVGAGI. This CDR3 has 15 residues. Sequencing was performed with immunoSEQ multiplex PCR; in TCRdb, only in-frame clones are kept and a portion is missing. This sample yields tens of thousands of clones, of which around 90% are seen a single time; 1.6% belongs to the top ten. Remarks on this clone: Antigen: not known.

Study results and caveats: Donor-specific Treg expansion exceeded global Treg expansion in tolerant patients, suggesting antigen drive. Biological reproducibility was not directly addressed in this study. Findings come from small patient numbers and require larger validation.

The chain carries TRBV6-5 and TRBJ1-3; possible D gene TRBD1, 6 bases. The starting material was CD4+ T cells from blood (PBMCs), obtained 24 months after the transplant. The sequence came from a human patient who received a combined kidney and bone marrow transplant. These T cells may partly come from the graft donor. The CDR3 is CASSRGLDSGNTIYF. As DNA, the CDR3 is TGTGCCAGCAGCAGGGGTTTAGACTCTGGAAACACCATATATTTT.